This is a list of T cell receptor beta chains from one sample in a study of blood T cell repertoires in COVID-19. TCRdb's copy holds only in-frame clones and misses some; the assay was immunoSEQ multiplex PCR. Found here are roughly 110,000 clones, approximately 78% of them singletons; the top ten hold roughly 8.2%. Sequenced: peripheral blood. Receptors originate from a man aged 70-80 years with acute or convalescent COVID-19. Each CDR3 is given with its conserved first and last residue. Each record gives: J gene, D gene, V gene, clone size, CDR3 protein, CDR3 DNA. D genes are given only for firm matches. The size field is filled for only some rows; it gives once, few, many or a size class.

j_call: TRBJ2-7; d_call: NA; v_call: TRBV6-1; clone_size: few; cdr3_aa: CASSEGQSLLLYEQYF; cdr3_nt: TGTGCCAGCAGTGAAGGACAGTCCCTACTATTATACGAGCAGTACTTC
j_call: TRBJ1-5; d_call: TRBD1; v_call: TRBV9; clone_size: few; cdr3_aa: CASSPGQGGNQPQHF; cdr3_nt: TGTGCCAGCAGCCCCGGACAGGGGGGCAATCAGCCCCAGCATTTT
j_call: TRBJ2-3; d_call: NA; v_call: TRBV2; clone_size: few; cdr3_aa: CASKGGPDTDTQYF; cdr3_nt: TGTGCCAGCAAAGGAGGGCCTGACACAGATACGCAGTATTTT
j_call: TRBJ1-5; d_call: NA; v_call: TRBV28; clone_size: NA; cdr3_aa: CASRLQGQPQHF; cdr3_nt: TGTGCCAGCAGACTTCAGGGTCAGCCCCAGCATTTT
j_call: TRBJ2-4; d_call: NA; v_call: TRBV5-1; clone_size: NA; cdr3_aa: CASSLAGAKNIQYF; cdr3_nt: TGCGCCAGCAGCTTGGCCGGAGCCAAAAACATTCAGTACTTC
j_call: TRBJ2-2; d_call: TRBD1; v_call: TRBV11-3; clone_size: NA; cdr3_aa: CASSFDRANTGELFF; cdr3_nt: TGTGCCAGCAGCTTTGACAGGGCGAACACCGGGGAGCTGTTTTTT
j_call: TRBJ1-1; d_call: TRBD1; v_call: TRBV18; clone_size: NA; cdr3_aa: CASSPRVGDRAKSKAFF; cdr3_nt: TGTGCCAGCTCACCACGGGTCGGAGACAGGGCTAAATCTAAAGCTTTCTTT
j_call: TRBJ1-2; d_call: TRBD1; v_call: TRBV2; clone_size: NA; cdr3_aa: CASTSQGAGGYTF; cdr3_nt: TGTGCCAGCACTTCACAGGGGGCTGGTGGCTACACCTTC
j_call: TRBJ1-4; d_call: TRBD1; v_call: TRBV5-1; clone_size: NA; cdr3_aa: CASSAYRGPNEKLFF; cdr3_nt: TGCGCCAGCAGCGCCTACAGGGGCCCTAATGAAAAACTGTTTTTT
j_call: TRBJ1-1; d_call: NA; v_call: TRBV3-1/TRBV3-2; clone_size: NA; cdr3_aa: CASSQGVTGNTEAFF; cdr3_nt: TGTGCCAGCAGCCAAGGGGTGACAGGGAACACTGAAGCTTTCTTT
j_call: TRBJ2-7; d_call: TRBD1; v_call: TRBV28; clone_size: NA; cdr3_aa: CASSLMQGASEQYF; cdr3_nt: TGTGCCAGCAGTTTAATGCAGGGGGCGAGCGAGCAGTACTTC
j_call: TRBJ1-2; d_call: NA; v_call: TRBV6-2/TRBV6-3; clone_size: NA; cdr3_aa: CASSYGQTYGGYTF; cdr3_nt: TGTGCCAGCAGTTACGGACAGACCTACGGTGGCTACACCTTC
j_call: TRBJ1-6; d_call: TRBD1; v_call: TRBV27; clone_size: NA; cdr3_aa: CASSGDRVSPLHF; cdr3_nt: TGTGCCAGCAGTGGTGACAGGGTCTCACCCCTCCACTTT
j_call: TRBJ1-1; d_call: NA; v_call: TRBV30; clone_size: once; cdr3_aa: CAWSVQGAGTEAFF; cdr3_nt: TGTGCCTGGAGTGTGCAAGGGGCTGGCACTGAAGCTTTCTTT
j_call: TRBJ1-1; d_call: NA; v_call: TRBV14; clone_size: NA; cdr3_aa: CASSLYRDTEAFF; cdr3_nt: TGTGCCAGCAGCCTATACAGGGACACTGAAGCTTTCTTT
j_call: TRBJ2-3; d_call: TRBD2; v_call: TRBV6-1; clone_size: few; cdr3_aa: CASSEGTSGRVTDTQYF; cdr3_nt: TGTGCCAGCAGTGAAGGGACTAGCGGGAGGGTCACAGATACGCAGTATTTT
j_call: TRBJ2-2; d_call: NA; v_call: TRBV10-3; clone_size: NA; cdr3_aa: CAISSTTGELFF; cdr3_nt: TGTGCCATCAGCTCGACAACCGGGGAGCTGTTTTTT
j_call: TRBJ2-2; d_call: NA; v_call: TRBV5-4; clone_size: NA; cdr3_aa: CASFQAGRTGELFF; cdr3_nt: TGTGCCAGCTTCCAGGCAGGGCGGACCGGGGAGCTGTTTTTT
j_call: TRBJ2-3; d_call: TRBD1; v_call: TRBV27; clone_size: NA; cdr3_aa: CASSSLQGGTDTQYF; cdr3_nt: TGTGCCAGCAGTTCGCTACAGGGGGGCACAGATACGCAGTATTTT
j_call: TRBJ2-7; d_call: NA; v_call: TRBV5-1; clone_size: once; cdr3_aa: CASSQLPDPRPGEQYF; cdr3_nt: TGCGCCAGCAGCCAGCTCCCAGACCCCCGGCCGGGCGAGCAGTACTTC
j_call: TRBJ2-7; d_call: NA; v_call: TRBV13; clone_size: few; cdr3_aa: CASSLLRLAQPYEQYF; cdr3_nt: TGTGCCAGCAGCTTACTAAGGCTAGCGCAACCCTACGAGCAGTACTTC